This note documents a single T cell receptor beta chain sequence. Trimming shortened V by 4 bases and J by 3 bases, and 10 bases separated the two germline ends. This CDR3 has 13 residues. From germline, CDR1 is SNHLY and CDR2 FYNNEI. The sample belongs to a study of control samples from healthy donors and cancer patients. Libraries were prepared by immunoSEQ multiplex PCR; TCRdb keeps only in-frame clonotypes and omits some of them. This sample has under 200,000 clones, with about 94% found just once. The V call is TRBV2, the J call TRBJ2-7; weak D call: TRBD1 (5 bases). The TCR comes from a woman aged 35 to 49 in good health. Source material: blood. The CDR3 here is CASSVGPDYEQYF. CDR3 DNA: TGTGCCAGCAGTGTGGGGCCGGACTACGAGCAGTACTTC.